A selection of T cell receptor beta chains follows, all from one sample in a study of shared T cell receptors in the human thymus. Generated by immunoSEQ multiplex PCR, the TCRdb table keeps only in-frame clones and is missing some. Among over 65,000 clones listed, nearly 95% were seen once. The source material was thymocytes. The receptor set was obtained from a human donor. Each CDR3 is given with its conserved first and last residue. Each record gives: clone size, J gene, D gene, V gene, CDR3 protein. The D gene is left open where the match is weak. Some rows have no size entry. The others give once, few or many, or a class for an expanded clone.

NA TRBJ1-3 NA TRBV4-3 CASSPRPAGSPGNTIYF
NA TRBJ2-1 NA TRBV7-8 CASSLVISLPISAQFF
NA TRBJ2-7 NA TRBV11-2 CASSAWTAYEQYF
NA TRBJ2-3 TRBD2 TRBV5-6 CASNTLAGANHDSTDTQYF
NA TRBJ2-1 TRBD1 TRBV6-1 CASSEPRTGNYNEQFF
NA TRBJ2-7 NA TRBV9 CASRLMDSPYEQYF
NA TRBJ2-3 NA TRBV20-1 CTASRPSAEYF
NA TRBJ1-3 TRBD1 TRBV19 CASSIDRGTGGDVSGNTIYF
NA TRBJ2-7 NA TRBV7-3 CASSLGQGFDEQYF
NA TRBJ1-1 TRBD1 TRBV5-1 CASSSSRGQGIVEAFF
once TRBJ2-3 TRBD1 TRBV19 CASSGQGATDTQYF
once TRBJ2-7 NA TRBV6-5 CASSPTGHSYEQYF
NA TRBJ1-3 NA TRBV6-5 CASSYSGNTIYF
NA TRBJ2-1 NA TRBV19 CASSLWAPGPWHYSYNEQFF
once TRBJ1-3 NA TRBV5-8 CASSFGAGTIYF
NA TRBJ2-2 TRBD1 TRBV7-2 CASSRGTGGSTGELFF
NA TRBJ2-7 NA TRBV7-9 CASSWGQVYEQYF